The clone carrying this T cell receptor beta chain was seen only once. Clinical histories supplied by participants themselves formed the basis of cohort assignment. This entry comes from a study of blood T cell repertoires in COVID-19. The CDR3 is 13 residues long. Germline V lookup: CDR1 MNHEY, CDR2 SVGAGI. The V and J ends lost 4 bases and 5 bases, in that order; junction bases with no gene match: 4. Here immunoSEQ multiplex PCR was the method, and the copy in TCRdb shows in-frame clones only, minus some. The repertoire includes 230,000 or so clones, about 88% of them detected once, and roughly 2.8% sits in the top ten.

This sequence was found in a woman aged 25 to 39 who had recovered from COVID-19. Sequencing was done on a sample of PBMCs or T cells enriched from blood (not recorded which). This rearrangement joins TRBV6-5 to TRBJ1-1, with 7 bases lining up with TRBD1. CDR3: CASSWDSRTEAFF. CDR3 bases: TGTGCCAGCAGTTGGGACAGTCGGACTGAAGCTTTCTTT.